This T cell receptor beta chain was documented in a study of response to subunit inactivated influenza vaccine. Whole-study findings and limits: T cells newly recruited by each seasonal influenza vaccination are few, the authors suggested.

Regarding this clonotype: As yet, its antigen is unknown.

The CDR3 totals 16 residues. The V and J ends lost 6 bases and 4 bases respectively, with 19 bases between them. Germline V CDR1 and CDR2: SEHNR, FQNEAQ (reference sequence). TCRdb reanalysed the RT-PCR reads using MiXCR and keeps one entry per CDR3 protein. The data contain hundreds of thousands of distinct CDR3 sequences, around a sixth of them singletons. The chain recombines TRBV7-9 with TRBJ2-1, with unresolved D. The receptor was isolated from a man aged 45 to 65 who received an inactivated influenza vaccine. Here the sequenced sample was PBMCs from blood, taken 4 to 6 days after vaccination. The chain's CDR3 is CASRPPQLRDYNEQFF. In nucleotides, the CDR3 is TGTGCCAGCAGACCCCCCCAGCTTCGTGATTACAATGAGCAGTTCTTC.